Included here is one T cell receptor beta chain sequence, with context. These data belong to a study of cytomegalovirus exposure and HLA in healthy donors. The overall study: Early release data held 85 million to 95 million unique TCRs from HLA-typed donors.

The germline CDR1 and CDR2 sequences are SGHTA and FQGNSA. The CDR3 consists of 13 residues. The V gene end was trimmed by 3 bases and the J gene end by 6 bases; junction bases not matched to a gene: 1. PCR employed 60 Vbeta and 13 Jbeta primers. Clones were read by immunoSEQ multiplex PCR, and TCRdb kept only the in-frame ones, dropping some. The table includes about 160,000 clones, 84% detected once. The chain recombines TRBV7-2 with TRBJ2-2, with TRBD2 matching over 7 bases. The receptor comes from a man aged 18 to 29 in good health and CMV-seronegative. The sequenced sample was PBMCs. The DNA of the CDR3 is TGTGCCAGCAGCTTTGCGGGAGCCGGGGAGCTGTTTTTT. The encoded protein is CASSFAGAGELFF.